This T cell receptor beta chain was sequenced in a study of cytotoxic CD8 clonotypes in ibrutinib-treated CLL. On the study more broadly: Partial responses numbered approximately 24 and complete responses 2; after a median around 74 months, about 15 stayed remitted and roughly twelve progressed.

Note on this clone: The antigen remains unidentified.

Depth targeted 1 in 200,000 to 1 in 1 million T cells, averaging roughly 9.3x coverage per clonotype. Data came from immunoSEQ multiplex PCR; TCRdb stores just in-frame clones and leaves some out. The data contain 70,000 to 80,000 clones, 83% of them singletons. Overall study results and limits: Public clonotypes occurred uncommonly; on treatment, they contracted or remained stable.

With 5 bases clipped from V and 5 bases from J, the junction kept 8 bases outside the gene matches. This CDR3 contains 14 residues. Germline V gene data show CDR1 as LNHDA and CDR2 as SQIVND (reference sequence). This material consisted of PBMCs, taken after 24 months of ibrutinib treatment. The sequence came from a human donor with chronic lymphocytic leukemia. The chain carries TRBV19 and TRBJ2-7; 8 bases are shared with TRBD2. CDR3 DNA sequence: TGTGCCAGTAGTCTCCAGCGGGAGTTCCACGAGCAGTACTTC. This translates into CASSLQREFHEQYF. Using reference TRBV19 and TRBJ2-7 for the parts outside the CDR3, the full variable domain is DGGITQSPKYLFRKEGQNVTLSCEQNLNHDAMYWYRQDPGQGLRLIYYSQIVNDFQKGDIAEGYSVSREKKESFPLTVTSAQKNPTAFYLCASSLQREFHEQYFGPGTRLTVT.